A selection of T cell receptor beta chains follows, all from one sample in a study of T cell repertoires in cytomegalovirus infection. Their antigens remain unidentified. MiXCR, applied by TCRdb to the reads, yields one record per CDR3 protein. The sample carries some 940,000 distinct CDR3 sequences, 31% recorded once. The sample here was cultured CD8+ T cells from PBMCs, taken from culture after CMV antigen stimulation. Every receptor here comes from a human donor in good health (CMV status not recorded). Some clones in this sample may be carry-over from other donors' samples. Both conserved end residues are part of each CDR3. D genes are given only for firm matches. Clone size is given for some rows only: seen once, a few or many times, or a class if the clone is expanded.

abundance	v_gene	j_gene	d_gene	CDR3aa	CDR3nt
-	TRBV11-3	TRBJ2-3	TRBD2	CASSITSGGTFNTQYF	TGTGCCAGCAGCATAACTAGCGGGGGCACATTTAATACGCAGTATTTT
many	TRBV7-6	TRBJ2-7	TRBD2	CASSLGSGGSYEQYF	TGTGCCAGCAGCTTAGGAAGCGGGGGGTCCTACGAGCAGTACTTC
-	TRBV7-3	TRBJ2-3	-	CASSGAGSTDTQYF	TGTGCCAGCAGCGGGGCCGGTAGCACAGATACGCAGTATTTT
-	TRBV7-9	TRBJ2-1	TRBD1	CASGLGSGGWNEQFF	TGTGCCAGCGGCTTAGGTTCAGGGGGCTGGAATGAGCAGTTCTTC
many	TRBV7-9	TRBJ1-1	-	CASSLVEAFF	TGTGCCAGCAGCTTAGTTGAAGCTTTCTTT
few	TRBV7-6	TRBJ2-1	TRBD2	CASSENGGLAGGEQFF	TGTGCCAGCAGCGAAAATGGTGGACTAGCGGGGGGTGAGCAGTTCTTC
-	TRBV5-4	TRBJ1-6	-	CASTIGGGGRSPLHF	TGTGCCAGCACCATTGGGGGGGGGGGCCGATCACCCCTCCACTTT
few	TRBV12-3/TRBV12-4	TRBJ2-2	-	CASTPRGATGELFF	TGTGCCAGCACACCCCGGGGTGCGACCGGGGAGCTGTTTTTT
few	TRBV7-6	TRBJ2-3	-	CASSPRVGGLTDTQYF	TGTGCCAGCAGCCCAAGGGTGGGGGGCCTCACAGATACGCAGTATTTT
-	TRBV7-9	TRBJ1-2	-	CASSSPGASTF	TGTGCCAGCAGCTCGCCGGGGGCGAGCACCTTC
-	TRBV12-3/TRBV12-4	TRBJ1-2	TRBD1	CVSSSSQGAEGYTF	TGTGTCAGCAGTTCCTCACAGGGGGCAGAGGGCTACACCTTC
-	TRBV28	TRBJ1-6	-	CASSLWRRDIDNSPLHF	TGTGCCAGCAGTTTATGGCGCCGGGACATAGATAATTCACCCCTCCACTTT
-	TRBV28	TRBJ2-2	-	CASSLKVVGELFF	TGTGCCAGCAGTTTAAAGGTGGTCGGGGAGCTGTTTTTT
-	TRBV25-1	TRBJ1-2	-	CASSEDSDSYGYTF	TGTGCCAGCAGTGAGGATTCCGATTCCTATGGCTACACCTTC
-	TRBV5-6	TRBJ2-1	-	CASSLAGPHNEQFF	TGTGCCAGCAGCTTGGCTGGGCCCCACAATGAGCAGTTCTTC
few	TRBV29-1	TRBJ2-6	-	CSVEEGGDLTF	TGCAGCGTTGAGGAAGGAGGGGACCTGACTTTC